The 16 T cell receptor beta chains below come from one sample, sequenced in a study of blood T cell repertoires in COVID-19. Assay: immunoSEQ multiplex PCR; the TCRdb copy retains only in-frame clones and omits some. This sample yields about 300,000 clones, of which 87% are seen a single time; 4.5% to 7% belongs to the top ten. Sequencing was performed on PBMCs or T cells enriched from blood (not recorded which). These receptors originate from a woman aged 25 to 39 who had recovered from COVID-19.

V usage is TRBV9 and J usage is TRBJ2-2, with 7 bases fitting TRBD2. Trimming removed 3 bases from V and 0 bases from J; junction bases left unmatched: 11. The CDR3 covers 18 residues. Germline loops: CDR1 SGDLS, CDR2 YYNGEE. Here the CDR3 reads CASSAHKTGLTNTGELFF. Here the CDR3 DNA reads TGTGCCAGCAGCGCCCACAAGACGGGACTAACGAACACCGGGGAGCTGTTTTTT.

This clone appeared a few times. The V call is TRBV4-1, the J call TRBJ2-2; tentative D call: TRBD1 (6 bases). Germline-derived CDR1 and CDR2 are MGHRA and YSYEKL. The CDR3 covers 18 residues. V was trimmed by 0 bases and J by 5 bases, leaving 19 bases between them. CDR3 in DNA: TGCGCCAGCAGCCAAGATAAGATGACCGGGACAAGAACCGGGGAGCTGTTTTTT. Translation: CASSQDKMTGTRTGELFF.

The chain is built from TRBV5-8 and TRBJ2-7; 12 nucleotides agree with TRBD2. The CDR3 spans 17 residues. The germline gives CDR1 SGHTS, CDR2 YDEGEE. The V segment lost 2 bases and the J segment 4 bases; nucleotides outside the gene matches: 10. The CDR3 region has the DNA TGTGCCAGCAGCTTCCCCCGGGCTAGCGGGGGGGCTTACGAGCAGTACTTC. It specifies CASSFPRASGGAYEQYF.

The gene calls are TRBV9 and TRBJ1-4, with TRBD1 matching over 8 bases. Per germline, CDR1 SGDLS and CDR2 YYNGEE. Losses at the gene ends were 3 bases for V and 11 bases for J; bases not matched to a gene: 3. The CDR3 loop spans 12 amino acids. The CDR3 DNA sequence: TGTGCCAGCAGCGGGGCAGGGGGCAAACTGTTTTTT. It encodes CASSGAGGKLFF.

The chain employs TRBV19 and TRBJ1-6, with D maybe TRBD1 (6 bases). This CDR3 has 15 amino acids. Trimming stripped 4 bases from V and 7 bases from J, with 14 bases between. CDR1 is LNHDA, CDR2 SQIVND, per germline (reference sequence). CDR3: CASSTRGGPNSPLHF. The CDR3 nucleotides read TGTGCCAGTAGTACGAGGGGGGGTCCGAATTCACCCCTCCACTTT.

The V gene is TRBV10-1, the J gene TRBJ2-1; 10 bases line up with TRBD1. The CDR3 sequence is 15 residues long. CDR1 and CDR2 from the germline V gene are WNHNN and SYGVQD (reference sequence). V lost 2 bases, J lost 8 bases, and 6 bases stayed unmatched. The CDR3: CASSEETGGRDEQFF. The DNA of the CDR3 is TGCGCCAGCAGTGAGGAGACAGGGGGCCGTGATGAGCAGTTCTTC.

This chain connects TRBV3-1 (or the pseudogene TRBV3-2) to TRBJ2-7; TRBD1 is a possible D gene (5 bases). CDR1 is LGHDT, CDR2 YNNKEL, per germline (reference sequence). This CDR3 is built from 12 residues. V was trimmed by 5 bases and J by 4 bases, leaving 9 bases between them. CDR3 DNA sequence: TGTGCCAGCAGCTTGACAGAATACGAGCAGTACTTC. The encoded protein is CASSLTEYEQYF.

In nucleotides, the CDR3 is TGTGCCAGCAGTGAAAGGGGGGGCAGGGGCTATGGCTACACCTTC. Protein sequence: CASSERGGRGYGYTF. The chain recombines TRBV6-1 with TRBJ1-2, with D perhaps matching TRBD1 (6 bases). Germline CDR1 is MNHNS and CDR2 is SASEGT. This CDR3 has 15 amino acids. The V end was cut by 2 bases, the J end by 4 bases, with 14 bases between.

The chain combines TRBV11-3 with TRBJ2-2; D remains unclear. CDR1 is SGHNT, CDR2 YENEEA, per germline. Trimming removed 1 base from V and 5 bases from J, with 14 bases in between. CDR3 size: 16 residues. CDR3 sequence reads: CASSLGAALGTGELFF. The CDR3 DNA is TGTGCCAGCAGCTTAGGTGCGGCTCTCGGAACCGGGGAGCTGTTTTTT.

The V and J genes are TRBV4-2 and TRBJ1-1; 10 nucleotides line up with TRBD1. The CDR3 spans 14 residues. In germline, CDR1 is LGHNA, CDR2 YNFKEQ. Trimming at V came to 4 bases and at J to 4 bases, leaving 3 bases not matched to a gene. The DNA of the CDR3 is TGTGCCAGCAGCCCGGACAGGGGGGGCACTGAAGCTTTCTTT. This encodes CASSPDRGGTEAFF.

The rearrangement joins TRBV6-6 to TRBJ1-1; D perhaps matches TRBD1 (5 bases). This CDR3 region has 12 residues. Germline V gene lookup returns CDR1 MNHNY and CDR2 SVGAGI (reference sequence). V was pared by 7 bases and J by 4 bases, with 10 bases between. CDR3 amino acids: CASKMQGTEAFF. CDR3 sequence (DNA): TGTGCCAGCAAAATGCAGGGCACTGAAGCTTTCTTT.

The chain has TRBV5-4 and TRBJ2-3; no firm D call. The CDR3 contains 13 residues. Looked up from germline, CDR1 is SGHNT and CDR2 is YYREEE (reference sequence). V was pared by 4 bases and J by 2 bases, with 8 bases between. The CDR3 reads CASSPQNTDTQYF. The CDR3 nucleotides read TGTGCCAGCAGCCCCCAGAACACAGATACGCAGTATTTT.

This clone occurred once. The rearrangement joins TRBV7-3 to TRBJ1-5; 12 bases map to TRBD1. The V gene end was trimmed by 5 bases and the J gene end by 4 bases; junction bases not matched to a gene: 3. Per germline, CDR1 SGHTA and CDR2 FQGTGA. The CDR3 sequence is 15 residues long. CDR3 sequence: CASSGTGGMNQPQHF. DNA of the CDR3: TGTGCCAGCAGCGGGACAGGGGGCATGAATCAGCCCCAGCATTTT.

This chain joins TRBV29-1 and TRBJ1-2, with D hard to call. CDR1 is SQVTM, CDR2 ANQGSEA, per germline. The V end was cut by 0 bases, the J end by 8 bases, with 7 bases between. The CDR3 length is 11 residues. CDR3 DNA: TGCAGCGTTGAAGATCGCGAGGGCTACACCTTC. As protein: CSVEDREGYTF.

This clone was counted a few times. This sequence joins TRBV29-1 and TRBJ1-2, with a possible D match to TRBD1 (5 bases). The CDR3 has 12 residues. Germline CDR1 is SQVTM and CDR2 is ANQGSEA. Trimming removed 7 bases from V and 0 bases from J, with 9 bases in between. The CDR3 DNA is TGCAGCGCTCGACAGACTAACTATGGCTACACCTTC. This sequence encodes CSARQTNYGYTF. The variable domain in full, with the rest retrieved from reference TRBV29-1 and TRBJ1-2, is SAVISQKPSRDICQRGTSLTIQCQVDSQVTMMFWYRQQPGQSLTLIATANQGSEATYESGFVIDKFPISRPNLTFSTLTVSNMSPEDSSIYLCSARQTNYGYTFGSGTRLTVV.

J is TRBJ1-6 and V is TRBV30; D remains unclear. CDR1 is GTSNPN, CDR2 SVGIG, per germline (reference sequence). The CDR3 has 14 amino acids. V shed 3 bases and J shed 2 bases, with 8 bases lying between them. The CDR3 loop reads CAWSQQPYNSPLHF. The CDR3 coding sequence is TGTGCCTGGAGCCAACAGCCCTATAATTCACCCCTCCACTTT.